The 17 T cell receptor beta chains listed next were all sequenced from one sample in a study of cytomegalovirus exposure and HLA in healthy donors. The PCR employed 60 Vbeta primers together with 13 Jbeta primers. Generated by immunoSEQ multiplex PCR, the TCRdb table keeps only in-frame clones and is missing some. Of around 160,000 clones listed, almost 80% are singletons. What was sequenced was PBMCs. These TCRs come from a man younger than 35 in good health and CMV-seropositive.

The V gene is TRBV10-3, the J gene TRBJ2-2; 11 bases are shared with TRBD2. Unmatched junction bases numbered 4, after V lost 2 bases and J lost 2 bases. The CDR3 is 17 amino acids. Germline V lookup: CDR1 ENHRY, CDR2 SYGVKD. This CDR3 reads CAISELAGGGNTGELFF. The CDR3 nucleotides are TGTGCCATCAGTGAGCTAGCGGGAGGAGGAAACACCGGGGAGCTGTTTTTT.

The chain recombines TRBV5-3 with TRBJ1-1; 7 bases are shared with TRBD1. TRBV5-3 is an ORF for which the function is uncertain. This CDR3 has 14 amino acids. V was clipped by 4 bases and J by 5 bases; unmatched bases: 8. CDR3 nucleotide sequence: TGTGCCAGAAGCCAGCCAGGGGGACGGACTGAAGCTTTCTTT. This translates into CARSQPGGRTEAFF.

The chain uses TRBV6-5 and TRBJ1-2; D may be TRBD1 (5 bases). V was shortened by 5 bases and J by 8 bases, with 12 bases between the two germline ends. This CDR3 comprises 12 residues. Germline V gene sequence: CDR1 MNHEY, CDR2 SVGAGI. The CDR3: CASSQGQSGYTF. CDR3 sequence (DNA): TGTGCCAGCAGTCAAGGACAAAGCGGCTACACCTTC.

The genes are TRBV6-5 and TRBJ2-6, with unresolved D. Germline loops: CDR1 MNHEY, CDR2 SVGAGI. Deletions cut 2 bases from V and 2 bases from J, with 4 bases between. The CDR3 has 14 amino acids. The CDR3: CASSYGAGANVLTF. The CDR3 DNA reads as TGTGCCAGCAGTTACGGAGCTGGGGCCAACGTCCTGACTTTC.

This rearrangement joins TRBV13 to TRBJ2-7; 11 bases align to TRBD2. From germline, CDR1 is PRHDT and CDR2 FYEKMQ (reference sequence). The CDR3 loop spans 15 amino acids. V gave up 6 bases and J gave up 4 bases; unmatched junction bases: 8. The CDR3 nucleotides read TGTGCCAGCAGTCACGCCGGGACTAGCGGTTACGAGCAGTACTTC. Encoded protein: CASSHAGTSGYEQYF. The entire variable domain, with the rest obtained from reference TRBV13 and TRBJ2-7, is as follows: AAGVIQSPRHLIKEKRETATLKCYPIPRHDTVYWYQQGPGQDPQFLISFYEKMQSDKGSIPDRFSAQQFSDYHSELNMSSLELGDSALYFCASSHAGTSGYEQYFGPGTRLTVT.

As regards this clone: The final CDR3 position lacks the conserved phenylalanine or tryptophan, pointing to a likely read error. The genes are TRBV7-9 and TRBJ1-2; 7 bases map to TRBD1. Trimming took 6 bases from V and 9 from J; bases not matched to a gene: 7. This CDR3 is 12 amino acids long. Germline CDR1 is SEHNR and CDR2 is FQNEAQ (reference sequence). The CDR3 DNA sequence: TGTGCCAGCAGTCCGGACAGGCCGAGCTACACCCTC. Translation gives CASSPDRPSYTL.

The rearrangement joins TRBV14 to TRBJ1-2; D remains ambiguous. Trimming removed 0 bases at V and 4 bases at J, with 6 bases between. This CDR3 contains 13 residues. CDR1 SGHDN and CDR2 FVKESK come from the germline V gene. The CDR3 spells CASSQDRTYGYTF. DNA for the CDR3: TGTGCCAGCAGCCAAGACAGAACCTATGGCTACACCTTC.

This clone was detected once. The chain recombines TRBV18 with TRBJ2-2; D is unclear. CDR1 is KGHSH, CDR2 LQKENI, per germline. This CDR3 is 14 amino acids long. V lost 10 bases and J 1 base, leaving 13 bases between the germline ends. The CDR3, as DNA: TGTGCCACCTCTCTCGAGGTGAACACCGGGGAGCTGTTTTTT. Translating it yields CATSLEVNTGELFF.

V and J are TRBV28 and TRBJ2-7, with D possibly matching TRBD2 (6 bases). The CDR3 sequence is 13 residues long. Germline lookup yields CDR1 MDHEN and CDR2 SYDVKM. V lost 6 bases to trimming and J lost 5 bases, with 14 bases between them. DNA of the CDR3: TGTGCCAGCAGCCTGGGGGGTGGTCACGAGCAGTACTTC. Its protein is CASSLGGGHEQYF.

V gene TRBV27 combines with J gene TRBJ1-2; D is perhaps TRBD1 (6 bases). V was shortened by 7 bases and J by 10 bases, with 16 bases between the two germline ends. The V gene's germline CDR1 is MNHEY and CDR2 SMNVEV (reference sequence). CDR3 size: 12 residues. Here the CDR3 reads CASKGVLWDYTF. CDR3 nucleotides: TGTGCCAGCAAGGGGGTTCTGTGGGACTACACCTTC.

This clone occurred once. The chain employs TRBV27 and TRBJ1-2, with 7 bases that match TRBD1. The CDR3 is made up of 16 amino acids. Germline-derived CDR1 and CDR2 are MNHEY and SMNVEV (reference sequence). Trimming took 4 bases from V and 4 from J; bases not matched to a gene: 12. The DNA for the CDR3 is TGTGCCAGCAGTTCCCTGATGACAGGGCTTCTCTATGGCTACACCTTC. It specifies CASSSLMTGLLYGYTF.

The CDR3, as DNA: TGTGCCAGCACCGATCGGACAGGCAATGAGCAGTTCTTC. Translating it yields CASTDRTGNEQFF. The chain combines TRBV13 with TRBJ2-1; 7 nucleotides line up with TRBD1. The CDR3 totals 13 residues. The junction had 6 bases not matched to a gene; V was cut back by 7 bases and J by 6 bases. Germline V lookup: CDR1 PRHDT, CDR2 FYEKMQ (reference sequence).

The chain joins TRBV7-8 to TRBJ2-5; 10 bases are shared with TRBD2. The CDR3 has 15 residues. From germline, CDR1 is SGHVS and CDR2 FQNEAQ. V was clipped by 2 bases and J by 2 bases; unmatched bases: 2. CDR3: CASSLIAGGQETQYF. The CDR3, as DNA: TGTGCCAGCAGCTTAATAGCGGGAGGACAAGAGACCCAGTACTTC.

The genes are TRBV6-5 and TRBJ1-1; 7 bases line up with TRBD1. The V gene's germline CDR1 is MNHEY and CDR2 SVGAGI. CDR3 length: 15 amino acids. Trimming removed 5 bases from V and 0 bases from J; junction bases left unmatched: 6. This chain's CDR3 is CASSATQGVNTEAFF. The DNA of the CDR3 is TGTGCCAGCAGTGCCACTCAGGGGGTGAACACTGAAGCTTTCTTT.

The chain recombines TRBV5-6 with TRBJ2-7, with a tentative D call TRBD2 (6 bases). CDR1 SGHDT and CDR2 YYEEEE come from the germline V gene. The CDR3 is 15 amino acids. V was trimmed by 2 bases and J by 4 bases, leaving 16 bases between them. CDR3 in DNA: TGTGCCAGCAGCTTTGGTGGCAGGGAGGAATACGAGCAGTACTTC. Amino acid sequence: CASSFGGREEYEQYF.

In this sample, this clone turned up a few times. This chain joins TRBV5-6 and TRBJ1-2, with TRBD1 matching 10 bases. V lost 4 bases to trimming and J lost 6 bases; unmatched junction nucleotides: 6. The CDR3 sequence is 14 residues long. Germline assignment: CDR1 SGHDT and CDR2 YYEEEE. The CDR3 sequence: CASSPPGTGDGYTF. The DNA for the CDR3 is TGTGCCAGCAGCCCACCCGGGACAGGGGATGGCTACACCTTC.

The chain uses TRBV19 and TRBJ1-3; D gene uncertain. This CDR3 region has 17 residues. With 6 bases removed from V and 0 bases from J, the gap between germline ends came to 18 bases. Germline V CDR1 and CDR2: LNHDA, SQIVND (reference sequence). The CDR3 loop is CASRTHYQITSGNTIYF. As DNA, the CDR3 is TGTGCCAGTAGGACTCACTACCAGATAACCTCTGGAAACACCATATATTTT.